One sample yielded the 7 T cell receptor beta chains listed below, sequenced in a study of blood T cell repertoires in COVID-19. Produced via immunoSEQ multiplex PCR; TCRdb's table is partial and in-frame only. Of a few hundred thousand clones listed, approximately 85% are singletons. Input material: peripheral blood. The receptor set was obtained from a human donor in a cohort sampled during active COVID-19.

The chain combines TRBV6-1 with TRBJ2-7; 10 positions match TRBD1. CDR1 and CDR2 from the germline V gene are MNHNS and SASEGT. The CDR3 runs 15 residues. Trimming at V came to 3 bases and at J to 5 bases, leaving 7 bases not matched to a gene. CDR3 in amino acids: CASSDGQGGFDEQYF. In DNA, the CDR3 is TGTGCCAGCAGTGATGGACAGGGGGGGTTCGACGAGCAGTACTTC.

V usage is TRBV7-9 and J usage is TRBJ2-6; TRBD2 might be the D (5 bases). The V gene lost 5 bases and the J gene lost 2 bases, with 10 bases spanning the gap. The V gene's germline CDR1 is SEHNR and CDR2 FQNEAQ (reference sequence). This CDR3 comprises 15 residues. CDR3: CASSSEGAGANVLTF. CDR3 in DNA: TGTGCCAGCAGCAGTGAGGGTGCTGGGGCCAACGTCCTGACTTTC.

The chain links TRBV19 to TRBJ2-2, with 8 bases matching TRBD2. The junction had 8 bases not matched to a gene; V was cut back by 8 bases and J by 0 bases. The V gene's germline CDR1 is LNHDA and CDR2 SQIVND (reference sequence). The CDR3 totals 16 residues. CDR3 sequence reads: CASSAIGGANTGELFF. The DNA of the CDR3 is TGTGCCAGTTCCGCGATCGGGGGGGCGAACACCGGGGAGCTGTTTTTT.

The rearrangement links TRBV5-1 to TRBJ1-2; weak D call: TRBD1 (6 bases). Germline lookup yields CDR1 SGHRS and CDR2 YFSETQ. Trimming took off 4 bases at V and 8 bases at J, with 15 bases between the two ends. The CDR3 has 13 amino acids. In DNA, the CDR3 is TGCGCCAGCAGCCTCTACCTACAGGGAGGCTACACCTTC. Translated: CASSLYLQGGYTF.

The rearrangement links TRBV6-4 to TRBJ2-3, with D possibly TRBD2 on 5 matching bases. The CDR3 consists of 10 residues. Germline V gives CDR1 MRHNA, CDR2 SNTAGT. Trimming took off 7 bases at V and 6 bases at J, with 5 bases between the two ends. CDR3 sequence: CASKRDTQYF. CDR3 sequence (DNA): TGTGCCAGCAAGCGGGATACGCAGTATTTT.

The V gene is TRBV7-2, the J gene TRBJ2-1, with 9 bases matching TRBD2. This CDR3 has 15 residues. The germline CDR1 and CDR2 sequences are SGHTA and FQGNSA. V lost 3 bases, J lost 2 bases, and 2 bases stayed unmatched. The CDR3 region is CASSFSGGPYNEQFF. As DNA, the CDR3 is TGTGCCAGCAGCTTTAGCGGGGGCCCCTACAATGAGCAGTTCTTC. The full variable domain, in which reference TRBV7-2 and TRBJ2-1 provide the parts outside the CDR3, is GAGVSQSPSNKVTEKGKDVELRCDPISGHTALYWYRQSLGQGLEFLIYFQGNSAPDKSGLPSDRFSAERTGGSVSTLTIQRTQQEDSAVYLCASSFSGGPYNEQFFGPGTRLTVL.

V gene TRBV5-1 combines with J gene TRBJ2-1; no firm D call. This CDR3 region has 14 residues. Per germline, CDR1 SGHRS and CDR2 YFSETQ. The V end lost 5 bases, the J end lost 0 bases, and 9 bases lay between the germline ends. This CDR3 reads CASRGAGSYNEQFF. CDR3 nucleotides: TGCGCCAGCAGGGGCGCAGGCTCCTACAATGAGCAGTTCTTC. Drawing the rest from reference TRBV5-1 and TRBJ2-1, the complete variable domain is KAGVTQTPRYLIKTRGQQVTLSCSPISGHRSVSWYQQTPGQGLQFLFEYFSETQRNKGNFPGRFSGRQFSNSRSEMNVSTLELGDSALYLCASRGAGSYNEQFFGPGTRLTVL.